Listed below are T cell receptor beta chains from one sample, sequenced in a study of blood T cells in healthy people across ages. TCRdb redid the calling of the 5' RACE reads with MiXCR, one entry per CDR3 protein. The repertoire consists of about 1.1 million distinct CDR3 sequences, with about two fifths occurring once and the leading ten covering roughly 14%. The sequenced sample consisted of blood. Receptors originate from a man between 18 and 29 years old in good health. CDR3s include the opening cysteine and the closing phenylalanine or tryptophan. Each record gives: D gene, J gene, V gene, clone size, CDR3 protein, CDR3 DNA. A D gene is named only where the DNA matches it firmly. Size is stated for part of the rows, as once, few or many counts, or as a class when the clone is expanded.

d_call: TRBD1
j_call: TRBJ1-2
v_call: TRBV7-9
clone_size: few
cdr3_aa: CASSPIGQGPNGYTF
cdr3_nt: TGTGCCAGCAGCCCAATAGGACAGGGACCTAATGGCTACACCTTC

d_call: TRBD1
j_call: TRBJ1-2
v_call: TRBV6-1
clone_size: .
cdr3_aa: CASSVGQDLGYTF
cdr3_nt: TGTGCCAGCAGTGTAGGACAGGACCTTGGCTACACCTTC

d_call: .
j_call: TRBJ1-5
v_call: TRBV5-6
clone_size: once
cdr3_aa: CASSWSGKGNQPQHF
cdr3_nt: TGTGCCAGCAGCTGGTCAGGGAAGGGAAATCAGCCCCAGCATTTT

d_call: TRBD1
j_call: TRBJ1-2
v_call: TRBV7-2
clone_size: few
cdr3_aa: CASSLGRGQGGGYTF
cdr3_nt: TGTGCCAGCAGCTTGGGTCGAGGACAGGGTGGGGGCTACACCTTC

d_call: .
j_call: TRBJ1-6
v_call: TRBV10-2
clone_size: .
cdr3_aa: CASSEGPASPLHF
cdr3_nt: TGCGCCAGCAGCGAGGGGCCAGCCTCACCCCTCCACTTT

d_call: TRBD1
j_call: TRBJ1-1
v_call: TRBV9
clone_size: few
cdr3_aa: CASSDLEGQVLGEAFF
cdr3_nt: TGTGCCAGCAGCGATCTGGAAGGACAGGTATTAGGGGAAGCTTTCTTT

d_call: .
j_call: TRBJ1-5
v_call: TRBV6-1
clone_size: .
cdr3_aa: CASSENWRQPQHF
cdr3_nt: TGTGCCAGCAGTGAAAACTGGAGGCAGCCCCAGCATTTT

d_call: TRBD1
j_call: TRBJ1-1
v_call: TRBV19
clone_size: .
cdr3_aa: CASSTCTGGTEAFF
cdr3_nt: TGTGCCAGTAGTACCTGTACAGGGGGCACTGAAGCTTTCTTT

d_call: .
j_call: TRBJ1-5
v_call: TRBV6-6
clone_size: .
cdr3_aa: CASSWGGVRDNQPQHF
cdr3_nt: TGTGCCAGTTCGTGGGGAGGGGTCAGGGACAATCAGCCCCAGCATTTT

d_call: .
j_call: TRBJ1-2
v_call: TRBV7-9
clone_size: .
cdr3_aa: CASIPQGDFGYTF
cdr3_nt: TGTGCCAGCATACCGCAGGGAGACTTCGGCTACACCTTC

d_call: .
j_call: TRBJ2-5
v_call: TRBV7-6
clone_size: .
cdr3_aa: CASSLVLAVGWDEQYF
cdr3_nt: TGTGCCAGCAGCTTAGTGCTAGCAGTAGGTTGGGATGAGCAGTACTTC

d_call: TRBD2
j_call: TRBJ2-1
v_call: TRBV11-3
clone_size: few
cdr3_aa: CASSLDHGAGGHNEQFF
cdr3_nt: TGTGCCAGCAGCTTAGACCATGGGGCGGGGGGCCACAATGAGCAGTTCTTC

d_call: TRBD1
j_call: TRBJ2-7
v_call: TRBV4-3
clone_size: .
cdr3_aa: CASSQGQGASSYEQYF
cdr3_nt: TGCGCCAGCAGCCAAGGGCAGGGGGCTTCATCCTACGAGCAGTACTTC

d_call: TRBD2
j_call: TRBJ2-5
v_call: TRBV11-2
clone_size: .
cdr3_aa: CASNTGLAKETQYF
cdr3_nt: TGTGCCAGCAATACTGGACTAGCGAAAGAGACCCAGTACTTC

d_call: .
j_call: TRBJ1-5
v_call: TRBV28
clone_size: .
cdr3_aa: CASSLLLDSNQPQHF
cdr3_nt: TGTGCCAGCAGTTTATTATTGGACAGCAATCAGCCCCAGCATTTT

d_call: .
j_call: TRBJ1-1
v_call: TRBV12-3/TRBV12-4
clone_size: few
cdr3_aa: CASSLVMTVERTEAFF
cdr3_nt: TGTGCCAGCAGTTTAGTAATGACGGTAGAAAGGACTGAAGCTTTCTTT

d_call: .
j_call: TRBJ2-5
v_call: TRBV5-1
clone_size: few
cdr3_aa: CASSGASEQETQYF
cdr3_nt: TGCGCCAGCAGTGGCGCTAGCGAACAAGAGACCCAGTACTTC

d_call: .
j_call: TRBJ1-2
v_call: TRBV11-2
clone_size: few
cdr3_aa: CASRLGVDYTF
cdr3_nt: TGTGCCAGCAGGCTTGGCGTTGACTACACCTTC

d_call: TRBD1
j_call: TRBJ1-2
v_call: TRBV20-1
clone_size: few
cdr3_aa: CSAPTGVPYGYTF
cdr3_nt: TGCAGTGCGCCCACAGGGGTTCCATATGGCTACACCTTC

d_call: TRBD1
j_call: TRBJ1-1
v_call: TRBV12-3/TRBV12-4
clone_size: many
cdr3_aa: CASSFGQANTEAFF
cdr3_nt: TGTGCCAGCAGTTTTGGACAGGCAAACACTGAAGCTTTCTTT

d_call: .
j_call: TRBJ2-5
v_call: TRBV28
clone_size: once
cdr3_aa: CASTRNQETQYF
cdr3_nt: TGTGCCAGCACCCGGAATCAAGAGACCCAGTACTTC

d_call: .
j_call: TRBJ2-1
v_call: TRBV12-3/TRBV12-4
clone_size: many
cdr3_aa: CASGGVYNEQFF
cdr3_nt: TGTGCCAGCGGAGGGGTCTACAATGAGCAGTTCTTC

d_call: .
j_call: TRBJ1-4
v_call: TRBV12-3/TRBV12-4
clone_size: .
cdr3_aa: CASSFGLSNEKLFF
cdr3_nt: TGTGCCAGCAGTTTTGGTCTGAGTAATGAAAAACTGTTTTTT

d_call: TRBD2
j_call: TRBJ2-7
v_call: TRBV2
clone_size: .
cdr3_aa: CASSTSGGLYEQYF
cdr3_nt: TGTGCCAGCAGCACTAGCGGGGGGCTGTACGAGCAGTACTTC

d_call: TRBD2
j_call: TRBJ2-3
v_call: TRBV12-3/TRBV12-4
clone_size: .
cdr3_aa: CASSPRLTSGNTDTQYF
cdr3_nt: TGTGCCAGCAGTCCCCGTCTGACTAGCGGGAACACAGATACGCAGTATTTT

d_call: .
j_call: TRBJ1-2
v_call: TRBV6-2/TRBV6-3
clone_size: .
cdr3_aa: CASSYGPVPGDGYTF
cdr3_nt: TGTGCCAGCAGTTACGGTCCAGTACCGGGAGATGGCTACACCTTC

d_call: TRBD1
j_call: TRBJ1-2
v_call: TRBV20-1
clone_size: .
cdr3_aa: CSARAKGGNGYTF
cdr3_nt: TGCAGTGCTAGGGCGAAAGGGGGCAATGGCTACACCTTC

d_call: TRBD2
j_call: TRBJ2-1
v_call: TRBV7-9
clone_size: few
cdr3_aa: CASSPPSGGSYNEQFF
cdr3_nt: TGTGCCAGCAGCCCCCCTAGCGGGGGCTCCTACAATGAGCAGTTCTTC

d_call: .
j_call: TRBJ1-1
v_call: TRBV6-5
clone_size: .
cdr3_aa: CASSYGLGTPNTEAFF
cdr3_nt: TGTGCCAGCAGTTACGGACTGGGGACACCGAACACTGAAGCTTTCTTT

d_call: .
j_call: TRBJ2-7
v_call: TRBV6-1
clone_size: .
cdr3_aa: CASSESRTFSSYEQYF
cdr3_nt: TGTGCCAGCAGTGAAAGTAGGACCTTCAGCTCCTACGAGCAGTACTTC

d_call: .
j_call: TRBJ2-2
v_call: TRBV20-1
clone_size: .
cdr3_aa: CSASAGALRAGELFF
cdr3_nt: TGCAGTGCTAGTGCGGGGGCGCTTCGTGCCGGGGAGCTGTTTTTT

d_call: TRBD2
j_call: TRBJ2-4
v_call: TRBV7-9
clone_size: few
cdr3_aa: CASSSTAGTSGDLAKNIQYF
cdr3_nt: TGTGCCAGCAGCTCAACGGCCGGGACTAGCGGGGATTTAGCCAAAAACATTCAGTACTTC

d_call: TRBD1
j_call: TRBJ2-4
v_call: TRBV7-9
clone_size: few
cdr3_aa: CASSSPGQTKNIQYF
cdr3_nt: TGTGCCAGCAGCTCACCGGGACAGACGAAAAACATTCAGTACTTC

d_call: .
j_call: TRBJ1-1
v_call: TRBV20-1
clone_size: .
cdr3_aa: CSTTVPRAFF
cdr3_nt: TGCAGTACGACAGTTCCCCGGGCTTTCTTT

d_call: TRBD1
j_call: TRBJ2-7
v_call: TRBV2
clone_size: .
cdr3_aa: CASTTGQGGEQYF
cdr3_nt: TGTGCCAGCACCACGGGACAGGGTGGCGAGCAGTACTTC

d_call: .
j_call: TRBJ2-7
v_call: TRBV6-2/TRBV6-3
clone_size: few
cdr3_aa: CASSRDGSGNYEQYF
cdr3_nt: TGTGCCAGCAGCAGAGATGGTTCGGGCAACTACGAGCAGTACTTC